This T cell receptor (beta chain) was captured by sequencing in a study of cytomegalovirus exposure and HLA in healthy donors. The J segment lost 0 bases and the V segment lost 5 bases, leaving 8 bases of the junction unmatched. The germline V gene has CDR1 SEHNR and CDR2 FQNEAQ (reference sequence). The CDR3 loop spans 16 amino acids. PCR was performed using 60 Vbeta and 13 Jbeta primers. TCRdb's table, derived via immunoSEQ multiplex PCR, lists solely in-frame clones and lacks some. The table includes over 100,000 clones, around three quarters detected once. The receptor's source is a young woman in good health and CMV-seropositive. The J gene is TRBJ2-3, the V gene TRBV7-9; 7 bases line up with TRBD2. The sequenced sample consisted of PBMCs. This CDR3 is CASSRRGGISTDTQYF. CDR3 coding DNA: TGTGCCAGCAGCCGTCGGGGAGGGATAAGCACAGATACGCAGTATTTT.